What follows are 15 T cell receptor beta chains derived from one specimen sequenced in a study of cytomegalovirus exposure and HLA in healthy donors. PCR employed 60 Vbeta and 13 Jbeta primers. Repertoires were generated with immunoSEQ multiplex PCR, while TCRdb's copy carries only in-frame clones and drops some. The table has 84,000 or so clones, 84% seen once. Sequencing input: PBMCs. The origin of the receptors is a woman aged 50 to 65 in good health and CMV-seronegative.

The rearrangement uses TRBV10-1 and TRBJ1-2, with D possibly matching TRBD1 (6 bases). Germline loops: CDR1 WNHNN, CDR2 SYGVQD (reference sequence). The CDR3 extends over 15 amino acids. V was pared by 9 bases and J by 1 base, with 18 bases between. CDR3 loop: CARCSRDMFNYGYTF. The DNA for the CDR3 is TGCGCCAGATGCAGCCGGGACATGTTTAACTATGGCTACACCTTC.

This clone showed up just a few times. The chain recombines TRBV7-9 with TRBJ2-7; the D gene could be TRBD1 or TRBD2 (5 bases each). The V end was cut by 5 bases, the J end by 7 bases, with 21 bases between. The CDR3 loop spans 15 amino acids. CDR1 is SEHNR and CDR2 is FQNEAQ in the germline V gene (reference sequence). The CDR3 region has the DNA TGTGCCAGCAGCCGGGGACGCATGGGGGATCGGGAGCAGTACGTC. Amino acids: CASSRGRMGDREQYV.

The chain recombines TRBV5-6 with TRBJ1-4; no firm D call. The CDR3 sequence is 16 residues long. V was shortened by 0 bases and J by 0 bases, with 9 bases between the two germline ends. CDR1 and CDR2 from the germline V gene are SGHDT and YYEEEE. The CDR3 loop reads CASSLDSLATNEKLFF. The CDR3, as DNA: TGTGCCAGCAGCTTGGACAGTCTTGCAACTAATGAAAAACTGTTTTTT.

J is TRBJ2-7 and V is TRBV11-2; 8 bases map to TRBD1. V dropped 1 base and J dropped 5; count of bases not matched to a gene: 4. The germline V gene has CDR1 SGHAT and CDR2 FQNNGV. The CDR3 loop spans 14 amino acids. The DNA for the CDR3 is TGTGCCAGCAGCTTAGCCAGGGGGCTCAACGAGCAGTACTTC. Amino acid sequence: CASSLARGLNEQYF.

The chain carries TRBV9 and TRBJ1-2; 10 bases align to TRBD1. CDR3 size: 16 residues. V dropped 1 base and J dropped 2; count of bases not matched to a gene: 5. Germline assignment: CDR1 SGDLS and CDR2 YYNGEE. The DNA for the CDR3 is TGTGCCAGCAGCGTAACCCTGGGACAGGGGAACTATGGCTACACCTTC. Its protein product is CASSVTLGQGNYGYTF. Complete variable domain (other parts from reference TRBV9 and TRBJ1-2): DSGVTQTPKHLITATGQRVTLRCSPRSGDLSVYWYQQSLDQGLQFLIQYYNGEERAKGNILERFSAQQFPDLHSELNLSSLELGDSALYFCASSVTLGQGNYGYTFGSGTRLTVV.

The genes are TRBV21-1 and TRBJ1-1; TRBD1, the table's D call, lacks a check against the DNA. TRBV21-1 is reported as a pseudogene. The CDR3 totals 15 residues. As DNA, the CDR3 is TGTGCCAGCAGCAAGGGGGACAGGGACGGAACTGAAGCTTTCTTT. This sequence encodes CASSKGDRDGTEAFF.

The CDR3 reads CSVDGTGILGYGYTF. CDR3 sequence (DNA): TGCAGCGTTGATGGGACAGGGATACTTGGCTATGGCTACACCTTC. This chain uses TRBV29-1 with TRBJ1-2; 9 bases fit TRBD1. The CDR3 is 15 amino acids. Germline assignment: CDR1 SQVTM and CDR2 ANQGSEA. After removal of 3 bases from V and 4 bases from J, the junction contained 9 bases not matched to a gene.

The chain couples TRBV7-8 to TRBJ2-7, with 12 nucleotides matching TRBD2. J gave up 0 bases and V 3 bases, and 3 bases lay outside the gene matches. The CDR3 extends over 16 amino acids. Germline V gives CDR1 SGHVS, CDR2 FQNEAQ. This CDR3 is CASSFRLAGASYEQYF. In nucleotides, the CDR3 is TGTGCCAGCAGCTTTCGACTAGCGGGAGCCTCCTACGAGCAGTACTTC.

This rearrangement joins TRBV19 to TRBJ2-1, with 8 nucleotides matching TRBD2. With V trimmed by 7 bases and J by 1 base, 3 bases remained unmatched. Germline lookup yields CDR1 LNHDA and CDR2 SQIVND (reference sequence). The CDR3 length is 14 residues. The CDR3 spells CASKSGGSYNEQFF. The CDR3 DNA reads TGTGCCAGTAAGAGCGGGGGATCCTACAATGAGCAGTTCTTC.

This clone turned up a few times. The chain is built from TRBV18 and TRBJ1-6; maybe TRBD1 (6 bases). CDR1 and CDR2 (germline): KGHSH, LQKENI. The CDR3 is 15 amino acids. V was cut by 0 bases and J by 8 bases, with 11 bases left in between. The CDR3 region has the DNA TGTGCCAGCTCACCACCACTACAGGGCTATTCACCCCTCCACTTT. It specifies CASSPPLQGYSPLHF. Full variable domain (remainder filled in from reference TRBV18 and TRBJ1-6): NAGVMQNPRHLVRRRGQEARLRCSPMKGHSHVYWYRQLPEEGLKFMVYLQKENIIDESGMPKERFSAEFPKEGPSILRIQQVVRGDSAAYFCASSPPLQGYSPLHFGNGTRLTVT.

This rearrangement joins TRBV9 to TRBJ2-2; the D gene is possibly TRBD1 (5 bases). CDR3 length equals 16 residues. Germline CDR1 SGDLS, CDR2 YYNGEE. With 4 bases removed from V and 6 bases from J, the gap between germline ends came to 19 bases. CDR3 sequence: CASSPRDSSTPGELFF. CDR3 bases: TGTGCCAGCAGCCCCCGAGACAGCTCGACACCCGGGGAGCTGTTTTTT.

The rearrangement joins TRBV7-2 to TRBJ2-3, with 10 nucleotides matching TRBD2. This CDR3 is 16 amino acids long. Per the germline V gene, CDR1 is SGHTA and CDR2 is FQGNSA. Trimming cost V 1 base and J 8 bases; bases outside gene matches: 9. CDR3 protein: CASSLEAGGPTGTQYF. The CDR3 nucleotides read TGTGCCAGCAGCTTAGAAGCGGGGGGGCCAACTGGTACGCAGTATTTT.

This clone has just one count. V usage is TRBV28 and J usage is TRBJ1-2, with D uncertain. CDR1 and CDR2 (germline): MDHEN, SYDVKM. The CDR3 sequence is 13 residues long. V lost 5 bases to trimming and J lost 2 bases, with 9 bases between them. CDR3 DNA: TGTGCCAGCAGTCTCGGGATCAACTATGGCTACACCTTC. Translating gives CASSLGINYGYTF.

This rearrangement joins TRBV7-9 to TRBJ2-4; D perhaps matches TRBD1 (5 bases). The V end lost 5 bases, the J end lost 3 bases, and 14 bases lay between the germline ends. The germline gives CDR1 SEHNR, CDR2 FQNEAQ (reference sequence). The CDR3 totals 15 residues. As DNA, the CDR3 is TGTGCCAGCAGCCCCGACAGAGGTAGCAAAAACATTCAGTACTTC. Protein: CASSPDRGSKNIQYF.

DNA for the CDR3: TGTGCCAGCAAGGTAGGAGTTGAAGCTTTCTTT. It is translated as CASKVGVEAFF. V usage is TRBV6-6 and J usage is TRBJ1-1; no firm D call. The ends were cut back, 7 bases at V and 7 bases at J, with 10 bases in the middle. There are 11 residues in the CDR3. In germline, CDR1 is MNHNY, CDR2 SVGAGI (reference sequence).